One sample yielded the 15 T cell receptor beta chains listed below, sequenced in a study of cytomegalovirus exposure and HLA in healthy donors. Vbeta (60) and Jbeta (13) primers were used in the PCR. Sequencing used immunoSEQ multiplex PCR; TCRdb keeps in-frame clones, though not all of them. The sample lists more than 150,000 clones; more than 70% were seen once. Source material: PBMCs. These receptors came from a boy younger than 18 in good health and CMV-seronegative.

The chain combines TRBV30 with TRBJ2-1, with 8 positions matching TRBD1. This CDR3 is built from 16 residues. The trim removed 0 bases at V and 5 bases at J, leaving 9 bases unmatched. Germline V gives CDR1 GTSNPN, CDR2 SVGIG (reference sequence). CDR3 sequence (DNA): TGTGCCTGGAGTGTAAAGCGACAGGGGTGGGACAATGAGCAGTTCTTC. Translating it yields CAWSVKRQGWDNEQFF. Together with reference TRBV30 and TRBJ2-1, the CDR3 gives the full variable domain: SQTIHQWPATLVQPVGSPLSLECTVEGTSNPNLYWYRQAAGRGLQLLFYSVGIGQISSEVPQNLSASRPQDRQFILSSKKLLLSDSGFYLCAWSVKRQGWDNEQFFGPGTRLTVL.

The chain recombines TRBV7-6 with TRBJ1-1; possibly TRBD1 for D (5 bases). This CDR3 contains 16 residues. V shed 1 base and J shed 0 bases, with 12 bases lying between them. Germline loops: CDR1 SGHVS, CDR2 FNYEAQ. This CDR3 reads CASSLVRAPMNTEAFF. CDR3 coding DNA: TGTGCCAGCAGCTTAGTCAGGGCTCCCATGAACACTGAAGCTTTCTTT. Supplemented by reference TRBV7-6 and TRBJ1-1, the full variable domain reads GAGVSQSPRYKVTKRGQDVALRCDPISGHVSLYWYRQALGQGPEFLTYFNYEAQQDKSGLPNDRFSAERPEGSISTLTIQRTEQRDSAMYRCASSLVRAPMNTEAFFGQGTRLTVV.

A note on this clone: At one of its ends the junction is not consistent with the germline gene, which may arise from a read error. J is TRBJ1-1 and V is TRBV19, with D unresolved. The CDR3 is made up of 13 amino acids. Germline values: CDR1 LNHDA, CDR2 SQIVND (reference sequence). The CDR3 coding sequence is TGTGCCAGTAGCGACACTTTGAACACTGAAGCCTTCTTT. This translates into CASSDTLNTEAFF.

The V and J genes are TRBV6-5 and TRBJ1-1; 8 bases agree with TRBD1. V lost 6 bases to trimming and J lost 5 bases; unmatched junction nucleotides: 5. Germline values: CDR1 MNHEY, CDR2 SVGAGI. The CDR3 length is 13 residues. The CDR3 bases are TGTGCCAGCAGGCAGGGGGCCGGAACTGAAGCTTTCTTT. It translates to CASRQGAGTEAFF.

The rearrangement joins TRBV15 to TRBJ1-3; D is unclear. The CDR3 loop spans 16 amino acids. The germline V gene has CDR1 LNHNV and CDR2 YYDKDF (reference sequence). The ends were cut back, 1 base at V and 0 bases at J, with 10 bases in the middle. Here the CDR3 reads CATSRGGRSSGNTIYF. For the CDR3, the DNA is TGTGCCACCAGCAGAGGTGGCAGAAGCTCTGGAAACACCATATATTTT.

This clone was counted a single time. The chain uses TRBV19 and TRBJ2-1; 8 bases match TRBD1. J gave up 1 base and V 5 bases, and 7 bases lay outside the gene matches. The CDR3 is 16 amino acids. Germline V CDR1 and CDR2: LNHDA, SQIVND (reference sequence). This CDR3 reads CASSPWTGRSYNEQFF. The CDR3 nucleotides read TGTGCCAGTAGTCCATGGACAGGGCGATCCTACAATGAGCAGTTCTTC.

The gene calls are TRBV5-1 and TRBJ2-7; the D gene is possibly TRBD2 (7 bases). V was pared by 4 bases and J by 7 bases, with 21 bases between. This CDR3 is 15 amino acids long. Per germline, CDR1 SGHRS and CDR2 YFSETQ. CDR3 loop: CASSDSSGGAREQYF. Here the CDR3 DNA reads TGCGCCAGCAGCGACTCTAGTGGGGGGGCGCGGGAGCAGTACTTC.

This clone was seen only a few times. CDR3 in amino acids: CASSYLNMVAFF. The CDR3 DNA is TGTGCCAGCAGTTACCTTAACATGGTAGCTTTCTTT. The chain recombines TRBV6-6 with TRBJ1-1; no clear D gene. The CDR3 is 12 residues long. Germline V lookup: CDR1 MNHNY, CDR2 SVGAGI (reference sequence). Trimming took off 2 bases at V and 10 bases at J, with 11 bases between the two ends.

The chain joins TRBV5-4 to TRBJ2-1, with D possibly TRBD2 on 5 matching bases. Germline assignment: CDR1 SGHNT and CDR2 YYREEE (reference sequence). The CDR3 spans 15 residues. V was trimmed by 4 bases and J by 6 bases, leaving 17 bases between them. The CDR3 nucleotides read TGTGCCAGCAGCCTCACTGTACTAGGTCCCAATGAGCAGTTCTTC. Translating gives CASSLTVLGPNEQFF. The whole variable domain, remainder taken from reference TRBV5-4 and TRBJ2-1, is ETGVTQSPTHLIKTRGQQVTLRCSSQSGHNTVSWYQQALGQGPQFIFQYYREEENGRGNFPPRFSGLQFPNYSSELNVNALELDDSALYLCASSLTVLGPNEQFFGPGTRLTVL.

The rearrangement uses TRBV29-1 and TRBJ2-1, with a possible D match to TRBD2 (6 bases). Germline V CDR1 and CDR2: SQVTM, ANQGSEA. The ends were cut back, 5 bases at V and 0 bases at J, with 17 bases in the middle. This CDR3 comprises 16 residues. For the CDR3, the DNA is TGCAGCGTTTCGTGGGTCCCCGGGAGCTCCTACAATGAGCAGTTCTTC. Translated, it gives CSVSWVPGSSYNEQFF.

The J gene is TRBJ1-2, the V gene TRBV6-1, with TRBD1 as a possible D gene (5 bases). The length of the CDR3 is 14 residues. V lost 6 bases and J 4 bases, leaving 15 bases between the germline ends. Germline V gene lookup returns CDR1 MNHNS and CDR2 SASEGT. The CDR3 loop reads CASRPRGSSYGYTF. The CDR3 DNA follows: TGTGCCAGCAGGCCAAGGGGCTCGAGCTATGGCTACACCTTC.

This chain links TRBV6-6 with TRBJ2-1; 12 nucleotides match TRBD2. The CDR3 is 16 residues long. Trimming removed 5 bases from V and 0 bases from J; junction bases left unmatched: 2. Germline V gene sequence: CDR1 MNHNY, CDR2 SVGAGI (reference sequence). This CDR3 is CASSLLAGGSYNEQFF. The CDR3 nucleotides are TGTGCCAGCAGTCTACTAGCGGGGGGCTCCTACAATGAGCAGTTCTTC.

The V call is TRBV7-2, the J call TRBJ2-7; 11 bases map to TRBD2. CDR1 and CDR2 (germline): SGHTA, FQGNSA. The J segment lost 0 bases and the V segment lost 8 bases, leaving 0 bases of the junction unmatched. The CDR3 spans 13 residues. CDR3 region: CASGTSGSYEQYF. CDR3 nucleotides: TGTGCCAGCGGGACTAGCGGCTCCTACGAGCAGTACTTC.

This sequence joins TRBV11-2 and TRBJ1-2, with 10 bases identical to TRBD1. The CDR3 totals 15 residues. The V segment lost 3 bases and the J segment 6 bases; nucleotides outside the gene matches: 7. Germline CDR1 SGHAT, CDR2 FQNNGV. CDR3 region: CASSFSTGTGDGYTF. The CDR3 DNA sequence: TGTGCCAGCAGCTTTTCTACCGGGACAGGGGATGGCTACACCTTC.

The J gene is TRBJ2-3, the V gene TRBV2; 7 nucleotides align to TRBD2. Germline CDR1 is SNHLY and CDR2 is FYNNEI. Trimming cost V 9 bases and J 4 bases; bases outside gene matches: 25. CDR3 length: 19 residues. As DNA, the CDR3 is TGTGCCAGTTGGACGTTAGACCTGGGACTACTTAAGCCCCCAGATACGCAGTATTTT. Protein: CASWTLDLGLLKPPDTQYF.